This T cell receptor (beta chain) appears in the sequencing data of a study of early T cells in non-severe SARS-CoV-2 infection. Study at large: RNA in bulk from unsorted whole blood was sequenced, and chains were unpaired.

This clonotype was detected many times. Its antigen is not identified. Whole-study findings and limits: Private and CD4 specificities were missed by VDJdb matching, which favored anti-spike CD8 responses.

Each single cDNA molecule received a unique molecular identifier. One entry per CDR3 protein results from TCRdb running MiXCR on the 5' RACE reads. The sample shows about 50,000 distinct CDR3 sequences, about 10% of them seen only once. Input material: whole blood. The receptor's source is an adult who was a healthcare worker with PCR-confirmed SARS-CoV-2 infection or an uninfected control (not recorded which).

DNA for the CDR3: TGTGCCAGCAGCCAACGGAGGGACAGTTATCAGCCCCAGCATTTT. It is translated as CASSQRRDSYQPQHF. V gene TRBV4-2 combines with J gene TRBJ1-5, with TRBD1 matching 7 bases. This CDR3 has 15 amino acids. Trimming at V came to 2 bases and at J to 5 bases, leaving 6 bases not matched to a gene. Per germline, CDR1 LGHNA and CDR2 YNFKEQ.